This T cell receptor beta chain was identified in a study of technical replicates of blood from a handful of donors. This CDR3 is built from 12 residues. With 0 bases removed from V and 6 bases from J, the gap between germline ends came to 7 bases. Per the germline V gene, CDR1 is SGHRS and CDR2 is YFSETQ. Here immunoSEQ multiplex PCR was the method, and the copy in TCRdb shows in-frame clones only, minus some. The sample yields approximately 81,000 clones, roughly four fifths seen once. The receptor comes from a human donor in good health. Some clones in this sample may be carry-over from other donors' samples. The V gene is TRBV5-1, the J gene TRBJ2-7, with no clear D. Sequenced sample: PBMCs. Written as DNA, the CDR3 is TGCGCCAGCAGCTTGGTATCGGGCGAGCAGTACTTC. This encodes CASSLVSGEQYF.